Below, 18 T cell receptor beta chains from the same sample are listed, as sequenced in a study of Graves' ophthalmopathy and Graves' hyperthyroidism. Amplification from RNA transcripts yielded the TCR beta CDR3 regions. The first-round RT-PCR employed HTBI primers together with the Qiagen OneStep RT-PCR kit. A multiplex PCR was then performed as the second round. Via MiXCR, TCRdb re-called the multiplex PCR reads, giving one row per CDR3 protein. The data hold about 550,000 distinct CDR3 sequences, with less than 40% observed a single time. Sequencing was done on a sample of peripheral blood or thyroid tissue (not recorded which). Receptors were obtained from an adult man with Graves' hyperthyroidism.

This clonotype has a count of ten or more. This sequence joins TRBV5-1 and TRBJ1-2; D is perhaps TRBD1 (6 bases). Germline V CDR1 and CDR2: SGHRS, YFSETQ. The CDR3 consists of 16 residues. Trimming took off 4 bases at V and 2 bases at J, with 18 bases between the two ends. CDR3 in DNA: TGCGCCAGCAGCACCACCGATTCGACAGGAAACTATGGCTACACCTTC. Residues: CASSTTDSTGNYGYTF.

This clonotype was counted ten times or more. This chain connects TRBV13 to TRBJ2-5, with 8 bases fitting TRBD1. Trimming removed 5 bases from V and 5 bases from J; junction bases left unmatched: 7. The CDR3 extends over 14 amino acids. Germline values: CDR1 PRHDT, CDR2 FYEKMQ (reference sequence). The CDR3 DNA follows: TGTGCCAGCAGCATGACAGGGGCGGGGGAGACCCAGTACTTC. Translated, it gives CASSMTGAGETQYF. Supplemented by reference TRBV13 and TRBJ2-5, the full variable domain reads AAGVIQSPRHLIKEKRETATLKCYPIPRHDTVYWYQQGPGQDPQFLISFYEKMQSDKGSIPDRFSAQQFSDYHSELNMSSLELGDSALYFCASSMTGAGETQYFGPGTRLLVL.

About this clonotype itself: One end of the junction fails to match germline, which may point to a read error. The rearrangement uses TRBV10-3 and TRBJ2-5; the D gene is possibly TRBD1 (7 bases). The V gene's germline CDR1 is ENHRY and CDR2 SYGVKD. This CDR3 has 16 amino acids. CDR3 coding DNA: TGTGCCGTCAGGGGGGACGGCCCTGGAGGCCAAGAGACCCAGTACTTC. This sequence encodes CAVRGDGPGGQETQYF.

This clonotype was found many times. This chain joins TRBV7-8 and TRBJ1-2; D uncertain. Germline V lookup: CDR1 SGHVS, CDR2 FQNEAQ. With 1 base removed from V and 4 bases from J, the gap between germline ends came to 13 bases. The CDR3 has 15 amino acids. CDR3 coding DNA: TGTGCCAGCAGCTTAGATAACAGACTCCGCTATGGCTACACCTTC. This sequence encodes CASSLDNRLRYGYTF.

This chain connects TRBV10-3 to TRBJ1-2; 10 nucleotides line up with TRBD1. J lost 8 bases, V lost 4 bases, and 10 bases had no gene match. This CDR3 comprises 15 residues. The germline gives CDR1 ENHRY, CDR2 SYGVKD. The CDR3 DNA is TGTGCCATCAGTGTTGGGGACGGACAGGGGGTCGGCTACACCTTC. It encodes CAISVGDGQGVGYTF.

Concerning this clonotype itself: A much larger clone differs from this one at a single base, so this may be a read error. This rearrangement joins TRBV13 to TRBJ2-5, with 7 nucleotides matching TRBD2. J lost 4 bases, V lost 4 bases, and 12 bases had no gene match. Germline V gives CDR1 PRHDT, CDR2 FYEKMQ (reference sequence). CDR3 size: 16 residues. The CDR3 DNA reads as TGTGCCAGCAGCTCTGAACTAGCGAGAGGGCTAGAGACCCAGTACTTC. Amino acid sequence: CASSSELARGLETQYF.

The table lists this clonotype with many counts. J is TRBJ1-1 and V is TRBV6-6; D not resolved. V gave up 6 bases and J gave up 7 bases, with 12 bases separating them. Germline assignment: CDR1 MNHNY and CDR2 SVGAGI (reference sequence). The CDR3 is 12 residues long. Here the CDR3 reads CASSYGEVEAFF. CDR3 nucleotide sequence: TGTGCCAGCAGCTACGGGGAGGTTGAAGCTTTCTTT.

This clonotype has just a few counts. The chain couples TRBV20-1 to TRBJ1-5; possibly TRBD1 for D (5 bases). Trimming left V 0 bases short and J 7 bases short, with 13 bases between. This CDR3 is built from 14 residues. The V gene's germline CDR1 is DFQATT and CDR2 SNEGSKA (reference sequence). DNA for the CDR3: TGCAGTGCTAGAGATGCGAGGGCAGGGCAGCCCCAGCATTTT. Translating it yields CSARDARAGQPQHF.

This chain connects TRBV5-1 to TRBJ2-3; D may be TRBD2 (7 bases). The germline V gene has CDR1 SGHRS and CDR2 YFSETQ. V was shortened by 4 bases and J by 2 bases, with 17 bases between the two germline ends. The CDR3 runs to 16 residues. CDR3 region: CASSREGDTPTDTQYF. The CDR3 DNA reads TGCGCCAGCAGCAGGGAGGGGGATACCCCCACAGATACGCAGTATTTT. The entire variable domain, with the rest obtained from reference TRBV5-1 and TRBJ2-3, is as follows: KAGVTQTPRYLIKTRGQQVTLSCSPISGHRSVSWYQQTPGQGLQFLFEYFSETQRNKGNFPGRFSGRQFSNSRSEMNVSTLELGDSALYLCASSREGDTPTDTQYFGPGTRLTVL.

The gene calls are TRBV25-1 and TRBJ1-1, with a possible D match to TRBD1 (5 bases). The V gene lost 2 bases and the J gene lost 14 bases, with 21 bases spanning the gap. Germline values: CDR1 MGHDK, CDR2 SYGVNS. The CDR3 contains 14 residues. CDR3 sequence reads: CASSELGDYNEQFF. The CDR3 coding sequence is TGTGCCAGCAGTGAACTGGGGGATTACAATGAGCAGTTCTTT.

This chain uses TRBV5-1 with TRBJ2-3; 7 positions agree with TRBD1. In germline, CDR1 is SGHRS, CDR2 YFSETQ. The CDR3 spans 14 residues. Unmatched junction bases numbered 3, after V lost 5 bases and J lost 0 bases. DNA of the CDR3: TGCGCCAGCAGTAAGGGGGCTAGCACAGATACGCAGTATTTT. Its protein product is CASSKGASTDTQYF.

This clonotype was detected only a few times. CDR3 region: CSARRASGSRLWETQYF. As DNA, the CDR3 is TGCAGTGCTAGACGGGCTAGCGGGAGTAGGCTGTGGGAGACCCAGTACTTC. The chain combines TRBV20-1 with TRBJ2-5, with 10 nucleotides matching TRBD2. J lost 5 bases, V lost 2 bases, and 14 bases had no gene match. The germline V gene has CDR1 DFQATT and CDR2 SNEGSKA (reference sequence). The CDR3 runs to 17 residues.

This clonotype was counted once. The chain combines TRBV20-1 with TRBJ2-2; 9 nucleotides align to TRBD1. V shed 6 bases, J shed 8 bases, and the junction held 1 base outside the gene matches. The CDR3 length is 11 residues. CDR1 is DFQATT, CDR2 SNEGSKA, per germline (reference sequence). The CDR3 protein is CSAGQGGELFF. DNA of the CDR3: TGCAGTGCCGGACAGGGGGGGGAGCTGTTTTTT.

As regards this clonotype: A much larger clonotype is one base distant, so this may be a read error. The chain couples TRBV2 to TRBJ2-7, with 7 bases identical to TRBD2. Germline loops: CDR1 SNHLY, CDR2 FYNNEI. With 6 bases clipped from V and 2 bases from J, the junction kept 7 bases outside the gene matches. This CDR3 has 14 residues. CDR3 DNA: TGTGCCAGCAGAAGCGGGACTAACACCTACGAGCAGTACTTC. Protein: CASRSGTNTYEQYF.

This clonotype showed up many times. J is TRBJ2-5 and V is TRBV5-1; maybe TRBD1 (6 bases). Germline V gene sequence: CDR1 SGHRS, CDR2 YFSETQ. This CDR3 is 14 amino acids long. Trimming took 3 bases from V and 0 from J, leaving 9 bases between them. The CDR3 sequence is CASSYGQYQETQYF. The CDR3 DNA reads as TGCGCCAGCAGCTATGGACAGTACCAAGAGACCCAGTACTTC.

As concerns this clonotype: This clone may be a read error of a much larger clone one base away. This chain links TRBV12-3 or TRBV12-4 with TRBJ1-4; 10 bases line up with TRBD1. This CDR3 region has 18 residues. J was trimmed by 7 bases and V by 8 bases; bases with no gene match: 19. The CDR3 loop reads CASGGPGQGLVKGEKLFF. CDR3 bases: TGTGCCAGCGGTGGACCGGGACAGGGGTTGGTAAAAGGTGAAAAACTGTTTTTT.

This clonotype was found a few times. The rearrangement uses TRBV4-2 and TRBJ2-7, with 13 positions matching TRBD2. CDR3 length equals 16 residues. Germline trimming cut 0 bases from V and 3 bases from J; bases unmatched to any gene: 2. CDR1 LGHNA and CDR2 YNFKEQ come from the germline V gene. CDR3 residues: CASSQERTSGSYEQYF. Written as DNA, the CDR3 is TGTGCCAGCAGCCAAGAACGGACTAGCGGGAGCTACGAGCAGTACTTC.

This rearrangement joins TRBV30 to TRBJ1-6; D gene unclear. V lost 0 bases and J 6 bases, leaving 9 bases between the germline ends. CDR1 and CDR2 from the germline V gene are GTSNPN and SVGIG (reference sequence). The CDR3 totals 14 residues. The CDR3 nucleotides read TGTGCCTGGAGTGTCGGGAGGTCTAATTCACCCCTCCACTTT. Translated, it gives CAWSVGRSNSPLHF.